These T cell receptor beta chains were read from a single sample in a study of cytomegalovirus exposure and HLA in healthy donors. Profiling relied on immunoSEQ multiplex PCR, and the TCRdb table lists in-frame clones only, not all of them. There are roughly 330,000 clones in the sample; roughly 87% occur only once, and over 1% lies in the top ten. The sample taken for sequencing was PBMCs. The origin of the receptors is a woman under 40 in good health and CMV-seropositive. Both conserved end residues are part of each CDR3. A D gene is named only where the DNA matches it firmly. The size of a clone is reported for some rows only, either as once, few or many, or as a class for expanded clones.

D gene,clone size,V gene,J gene,CDR3 protein,CDR3 DNA
TRBD2,NA,TRBV7-9,TRBJ2-5,CASRAPGRAVETQYF,TGTGCCAGCAGGGCACCCGGGAGGGCCGTGGAGACCCAGTACTTC
NA,NA,TRBV30,TRBJ2-7,CAWSVWGASYEQYF,TGTGCCTGGAGTGTGTGGGGCGCGTCCTACGAGCAGTACTTC
TRBD1,NA,TRBV27,TRBJ1-5,CASSSRDRVGDSNQPQHF,TGTGCCAGCAGTTCCCGGGACAGGGTGGGAGATAGCAATCAGCCCCAGCATTTT
TRBD1,NA,TRBV19,TRBJ2-3,CASRVRDDRDDSTDTQYF,TGTGCCAGTAGAGTGAGAGATGACAGGGACGATAGCACAGATACGCAGTATTTT
NA,NA,TRBV29-1,TRBJ1-1,CSVDGSGKSEAFF,TGCAGCGTTGACGGTAGTGGGAAATCTGAAGCTTTCTTT
NA,NA,TRBV28,TRBJ1-5,CASSLFTILNQNQPQHF,TGTGCCAGCAGTTTATTTACAATCCTAAACCAGAATCAGCCCCAGCATTTT
TRBD1,NA,TRBV2,TRBJ2-1,CASSPPRQGKNEQFF,TGTGCCAGCAGCCCCCCAAGACAGGGGAAGAATGAGCAGTTCTTC
NA,NA,TRBV4-1,TRBJ1-1,CASSQGGQGNTEAFF,TGCGCCAGCAGCCAAGGGGGCCAGGGGAACACTGAAGCTTTCTTT
TRBD1,once,TRBV7-9,TRBJ2-4,CASSWDSTGNIQYF,TGTGCCAGCAGCTGGGACAGCACGGGGAACATTCAGTACTTC
TRBD2,NA,TRBV9,TRBJ2-5,CASSLWGGQETQYF,TGTGCCAGCAGCCTCTGGGGGGGCCAAGAGACCCAGTACTTC
NA,NA,TRBV5-1,TRBJ2-1,CASMINHNEQFF,TGCGCCAGCATGATCAATCACAATGAGCAGTTCTTC
NA,NA,TRBV27,TRBJ1-2,CASGLTEGRGYTF,TGTGCCAGCGGATTGACAGAGGGACGTGGTTACACCTTC
TRBD2,NA,TRBV5-1,TRBJ2-7,CASSFRGTSGSYEQYF,TGCGCCAGCAGCTTTAGAGGGACTAGCGGGTCCTACGAGCAGTACTTC
NA,NA,TRBV4-3,TRBJ2-7,CASSQGTGTREWQYF,TGCGCCAGCAGCCAAGGGACAGGGACTAGAGAGTGGCAGTACTTC
NA,NA,TRBV5-4,TRBJ2-7,CASSLATGAGYEQYF,TGTGCCAGCAGCTTGGCGACAGGAGCCGGATACGAGCAGTACTTC
NA,NA,TRBV2,TRBJ1-5,CASSPAQDNQPQHF,TGTGCCAGCAGCCCCGCCCAGGACAATCAGCCCCAGCATTTT
NA,NA,TRBV4-2,TRBJ2-2,CASSQGGGPASVGELFF,TGTGCCAGCAGCCAAGGAGGAGGGCCAGCGAGCGTCGGGGAGCTGTTTTTT
TRBD2,NA,TRBV28,TRBJ2-7,CASSGLSSGSFDEQYF,TGTGCCAGCAGTGGACTTTCTAGCGGGAGTTTCGACGAGCAGTACTTC
TRBD1,NA,TRBV10-2,TRBJ1-2,CASSETRTGGLGYTF,TGCGCCAGCAGTGAGACCCGAACAGGGGGCCTTGGCTACACCTTC
TRBD1,few,TRBV7-2,TRBJ2-7,CASSDRVGYEQYF,TGTGCCAGCAGCGACAGGGTGGGCTACGAGCAGTACTTC
NA,NA,TRBV27,TRBJ2-2,CASNVLSNTGELFF,TGTGCCAGCAACGTACTCTCGAACACCGGGGAGCTGTTTTTT
NA,NA,TRBV6-5,TRBJ1-2,CASSYSGGGYGYTF,TGTGCCAGCAGTTACTCAGGAGGGGGGTATGGCTACACCTTC
NA,NA,TRBV19,TRBJ1-5,CASLGFKNRGQGLRQPQHF,TGTGCCAGTCTCGGTTTCAAAAACCGAGGGCAGGGCCTTCGGCAGCCCCAGCATTTT
NA,NA,TRBV5-1,TRBJ2-1,CASSLDSYNEQFF,TGCGCCAGCAGCTTGGACAGTTACAATGAGCAGTTCTTC
TRBD1,few,TRBV19,TRBJ2-2,CASRQGAASGELFF,TGTGCCAGTCGACAGGGGGCGGCGAGCGGGGAGCTGTTTTTT